This T cell receptor (beta chain) was profiled in a study of OX40 agonist ivuxolimab in advanced cancers. Study-level points and caveats: Among the lowest peripheral clonal expansion occurred in 0.1-3.0 mg/kg partial responders.

As to this clone: What it recognizes is unknown.

Only in-frame clones appear in the TCRdb table, and some are missing; sequencing was by immunoSEQ multiplex PCR. The data contain around 40,000 clones, over 80% of them singletons. Trimming removed 2 bases from V and 0 bases from J, with 12 bases in between. CDR3 size: 16 residues. Per the germline V gene, CDR1 is MNHEY and CDR2 is SVGAGI. The specimen comprised CD4+ or CD8+ T cells sorted from blood, sampled in a trial of the OX40 agonist ivuxolimab. This rearrangement joins TRBV6-5 to TRBJ2-3; D tentatively fits TRBD1 or TRBD2 (6 bases each). The clonotype comes from an adult with an advanced solid tumor such as melanoma, head and neck, liver or kidney cancer. This CDR3 is CASSYIGGLSTDTQYF. The CDR3, as DNA: TGTGCCAGCAGTTACATAGGGGGGCTTAGCACAGATACGCAGTATTTT.